The present T cell receptor beta chain was sequenced within a study of blood T cell repertoires in COVID-19. Sequencing used immunoSEQ multiplex PCR; TCRdb keeps in-frame clones, though not all of them. Of tens of thousands of clones detected, roughly 70% appear once; the ten largest clones hold approximately 15%. A single count supports this clone. This receptor was identified in an older woman with acute or convalescent COVID-19. The sample consisted of peripheral blood.

CDR3 nucleotides: TGCGCCAGCGTCCCCACGACAAGCCAAGAGACCCAGTACTTC. The encoded protein is CASVPTTSQETQYF. V and J are TRBV10-2 and TRBJ2-5; no clear D. The CDR3 contains 14 residues. Trimming shortened V by 8 bases and J by 1 base, and 14 bases separated the two germline ends. In germline, CDR1 is WSHSY, CDR2 SAAADI.